The 10 T cell receptor beta chains below come from one sample, sequenced in a study of blood T cell repertoires in COVID-19. Sequenced by immunoSEQ multiplex PCR; TCRdb stores in-frame clones only, minus some. Here the sample spans just over 350,000 clones, 75% to 90% being singletons. The source material was peripheral blood. All receptors derive from a woman aged 55-70 years with COVID-19, enrolled during active disease.

The DNA of the CDR3 is TGTGCCAGCAGTCGACTAAACCAAGAGACCCAGTACTTC. It is translated as CASSRLNQETQYF. V usage is TRBV28 and J usage is TRBJ2-5, with a weak D call TRBD2 (5 bases). V lost 5 bases to trimming and J lost 0 bases, with 7 bases between them. CDR1 is MDHEN and CDR2 is SYDVKM in the germline V gene. The CDR3 is 13 residues long.

V usage is TRBV6-5 and J usage is TRBJ1-2; D may be TRBD1 (6 bases). Germline V CDR1 and CDR2: MNHEY, SVGAGI. V gave up 0 bases and J gave up 6 bases, with 17 bases separating them. The CDR3 loop spans 16 amino acids. The CDR3 bases are TGTGCCAGCAGTTACTCGATTTCCCTGGACAGCCATGGCTACACCTTC. It yields the protein CASSYSISLDSHGYTF.

This rearrangement joins TRBV20-1 to TRBJ2-7, with a tentative D call TRBD1 (6 bases). CDR1 is DFQATT, CDR2 SNEGSKA, per germline (reference sequence). The CDR3 has 13 amino acids. The V gene lost 3 bases and the J gene lost 3 bases, with 12 bases spanning the gap. The CDR3 nucleotides read TGCAGTGCTAGTAGCCAGGGGATCTACGAGCAGTACTTC. Its translation: CSASSQGIYEQYF.

The chain couples TRBV18 to TRBJ1-4; 9 nucleotides match TRBD1. J gave up 6 bases and V 5 bases, and 4 bases lay outside the gene matches. CDR3 length: 14 amino acids. Germline-derived CDR1 and CDR2 are KGHSH and LQKENI. Here the CDR3 reads CASSEWTGDEKLFF. CDR3 DNA: TGTGCCAGCTCAGAATGGACAGGGGATGAAAAACTGTTTTTT.

This chain joins TRBV7-2 and TRBJ1-2; D is unclear. The CDR3 has 14 residues. Trimming took 8 bases from V and 8 from J, leaving 21 bases between them. Germline loops: CDR1 SGHTA, CDR2 FQGNSA. CDR3 protein: CASPTIAGWEGYTF. In DNA, the CDR3 is TGTGCCAGCCCGACCATAGCGGGTTGGGAAGGCTACACCTTC.

This chain joins TRBV3-1 (or the pseudogene TRBV3-2) and TRBJ2-5; D remains unclear. CDR3 length equals 11 residues. Between the trimmed V and J ends, which lost 2 bases and 7 bases, there was a span of 5 bases. Germline lookup yields CDR1 LGHDT and CDR2 YNNKEL (reference sequence). The CDR3 nucleotides are TGTGCCAGCAGCCAATGGCCGACCCAGTACTTC. Amino acid sequence: CASSQWPTQYF.

The chain employs TRBV3-1 (or the pseudogene TRBV3-2) and TRBJ1-2; D gene unclear. Per the germline V gene, CDR1 is LGHDT and CDR2 is YNNKEL (reference sequence). The CDR3 is 15 amino acids. V was shortened by 1 base and J by 0 bases, with 9 bases between the two germline ends. As DNA, the CDR3 is TGTGCCAGCAGCCAAGGGTTTGGCTCTAACTATGGCTACACCTTC. It specifies CASSQGFGSNYGYTF.

The genes are TRBV10-3 and TRBJ1-1, with 7 bases that match TRBD1. This CDR3 contains 16 residues. J lost 7 bases, V lost 3 bases, and 14 bases had no gene match. From germline, CDR1 is ENHRY and CDR2 SYGVKD. In DNA form, the CDR3 reads TGTGCCATCAGTGAAGGACAGGCCGTAGGTGAGGATGAAGCTTTCTTT. This encodes CAISEGQAVGEDEAFF.

This chain uses TRBV2 with TRBJ2-3; perhaps TRBD2 as D (5 bases). The V gene's germline CDR1 is SNHLY and CDR2 FYNNEI. V was shortened by 10 bases and J by 4 bases, with 12 bases between the two germline ends. There are 12 residues in the CDR3. CDR3 sequence reads: CAMTTTSDTQYF. The DNA for the CDR3 is TGTGCCATGACGACTACCTCAGATACGCAGTATTTT.

The chain has TRBV5-4 and TRBJ2-1; D remains ambiguous. This CDR3 is 15 amino acids long. Germline V gene data show CDR1 as SGHNT and CDR2 as YYREEE (reference sequence). V shed 1 base and J shed 0 bases, with 8 bases lying between them. The CDR3 here is CASSLLSRSYNEQFF. The CDR3 nucleotides are TGTGCCAGCAGCTTGTTGTCTCGCTCCTACAATGAGCAGTTCTTC.